What follows are 3 T cell receptor beta chains derived from one specimen sequenced in a study of blood T cells in healthy people across ages. A sample-barcoded 5' primer and a J-beta primer mix were used in a second PCR of about 7 to 12 cycles. Each CDR3 protein gets one entry after TCRdb re-called the 5' RACE reads with MiXCR. The sample consists of about 1.8 million distinct CDR3 sequences, around half of them appearing once. The specimen was blood. These receptors originate from a woman in her thirties or forties in good health.

This rearrangement joins TRBV29-1 to TRBJ2-1, with D possibly being TRBD1 (6 bases). Deletions cut 6 bases from V and 10 bases from J, with 16 bases between. Germline V lookup: CDR1 SQVTM, CDR2 ANQGSEA. This CDR3 is 12 amino acids long. The chain's CDR3 is CSVGLGDTEQFF. Here the CDR3 DNA reads TGCAGCGTAGGGCTTGGGGACACCGAGCAGTTCTTC.

This clonotype was found a few times. The rearrangement links TRBV7-2 to TRBJ2-5, with D uncertain. This CDR3 comprises 15 residues. The germline V gene encodes CDR1 SGHTA and CDR2 FQGNSA. Trimming removed 0 bases at V and 1 base at J, with 9 bases between. The CDR3 region has the DNA TGTGCCAGCAGCTTAGCGTTGCAGACCCAAGAGACCCAGTACTTC. It is translated as CASSLALQTQETQYF.

This clonotype was seen a few times. The rearrangement joins TRBV5-1 to TRBJ2-4; D may be TRBD2 (6 bases). The J call is doubtful: the DNA matches TRBJ2-5 better. This CDR3 is built from 16 residues. Germline V gene data show CDR1 as SGHRS and CDR2 as YFSETQ. CDR3 nucleotide sequence: TGCGCCAGCAGCCTATCGACGGGCGGGGTAAAGGAGACCCAGTACTTC. This encodes CASSLSTGGVKETQYF.